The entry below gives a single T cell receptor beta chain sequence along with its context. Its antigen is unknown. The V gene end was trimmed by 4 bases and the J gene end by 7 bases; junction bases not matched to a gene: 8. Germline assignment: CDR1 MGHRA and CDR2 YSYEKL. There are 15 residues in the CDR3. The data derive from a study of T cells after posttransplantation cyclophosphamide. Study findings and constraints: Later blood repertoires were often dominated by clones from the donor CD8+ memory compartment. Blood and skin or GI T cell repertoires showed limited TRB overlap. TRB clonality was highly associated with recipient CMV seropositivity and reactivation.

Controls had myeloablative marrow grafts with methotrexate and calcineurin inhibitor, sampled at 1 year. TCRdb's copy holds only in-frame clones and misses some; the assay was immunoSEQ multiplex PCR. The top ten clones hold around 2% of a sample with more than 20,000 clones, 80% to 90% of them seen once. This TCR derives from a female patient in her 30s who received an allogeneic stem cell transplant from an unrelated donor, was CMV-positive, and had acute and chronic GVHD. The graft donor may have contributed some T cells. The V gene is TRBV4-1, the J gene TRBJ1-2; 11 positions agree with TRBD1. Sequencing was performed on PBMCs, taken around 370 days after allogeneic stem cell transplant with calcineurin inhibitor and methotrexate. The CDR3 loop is CASSRWGQGGGGYTF. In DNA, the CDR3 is TGCGCCAGCAGCCGATGGGGACAGGGGGGCGGTGGCTACACCTTC.